This TCR beta chain came from a study of blood T cell repertoires in COVID-19. Trimming at V came to 1 base and at J to 4 bases, leaving 9 bases not matched to a gene. The CDR3 is 17 residues long. The germline CDR1 and CDR2 sequences are LGHDT and YNNKEL (reference sequence). Measured with immunoSEQ multiplex PCR; TCRdb has only the in-frame clones, and not every one. The sample holds 35,000 to 45,000 clones, around 90% seen once. This chain joins TRBV3-1 (or the pseudogene TRBV3-2) and TRBJ1-4, with 7 bases aligning to TRBD1. The material sequenced was peripheral blood. This clonotype originated in a human donor in a cohort sampled during active COVID-19. The CDR3 DNA reads as TGTGCCAGCAGCCAAGGCAGGGGGACAGCGATTAATGAAAAACTGTTTTTT. Translating it yields CASSQGRGTAINEKLFF.